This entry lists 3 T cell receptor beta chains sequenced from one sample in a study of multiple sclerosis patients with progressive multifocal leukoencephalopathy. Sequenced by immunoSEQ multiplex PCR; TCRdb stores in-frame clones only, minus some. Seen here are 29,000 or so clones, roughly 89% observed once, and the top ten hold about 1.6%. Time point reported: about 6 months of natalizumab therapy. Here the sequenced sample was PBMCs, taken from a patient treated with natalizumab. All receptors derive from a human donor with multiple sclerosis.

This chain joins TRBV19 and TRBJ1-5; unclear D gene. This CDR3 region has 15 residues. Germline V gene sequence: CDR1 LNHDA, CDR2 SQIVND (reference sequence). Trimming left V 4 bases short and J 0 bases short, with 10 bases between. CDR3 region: CASSREGYSNQPQHF. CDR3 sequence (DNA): TGTGCCAGTAGTAGAGAGGGATATAGCAATCAGCCCCAGCATTTT.

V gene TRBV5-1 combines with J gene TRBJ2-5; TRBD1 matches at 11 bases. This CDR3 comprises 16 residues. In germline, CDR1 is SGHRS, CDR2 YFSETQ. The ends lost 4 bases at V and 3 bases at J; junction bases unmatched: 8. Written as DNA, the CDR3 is TGCGCCAGCAGCCAACTCCGGGACAGGGGGGAAGAGACCCAGTACTTC. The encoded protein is CASSQLRDRGEETQYF. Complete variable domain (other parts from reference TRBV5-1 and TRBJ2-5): KAGVTQTPRYLIKTRGQQVTLSCSPISGHRSVSWYQQTPGQGLQFLFEYFSETQRNKGNFPGRFSGRQFSNSRSEMNVSTLELGDSALYLCASSQLRDRGEETQYFGPGTRLLVL.

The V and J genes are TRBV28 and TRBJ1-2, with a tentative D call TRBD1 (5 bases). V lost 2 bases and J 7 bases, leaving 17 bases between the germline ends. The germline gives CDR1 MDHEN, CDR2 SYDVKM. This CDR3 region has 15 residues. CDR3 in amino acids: CASSLLVRGAAGYTF. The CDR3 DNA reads TGTGCCAGCAGTTTACTAGTTAGGGGAGCGGCTGGCTACACCTTC.